The 26 T cell receptor beta chains below all came from one sample that was sequenced in a study of blood T cell repertoires in COVID-19. Sequencing used immunoSEQ multiplex PCR; TCRdb keeps in-frame clones, though not all of them. The sample lists about 270,000 clones; more than 75% were seen once. Sequencing was performed on PBMCs or T cells enriched from blood (not recorded which). These receptors were obtained from a woman aged 18-29 years who had recovered from COVID-19.

CDR3: CASSVVGGPPYEQYF. CDR3 coding DNA: TGTGCCAGCAGCGTAGTCGGGGGGCCGCCTTACGAGCAGTACTTC. This chain joins TRBV9 and TRBJ2-7, with D maybe TRBD2 (7 bases). The germline gives CDR1 SGDLS, CDR2 YYNGEE. The CDR3 has 15 amino acids. Between the trimmed V and J ends, which lost 0 bases and 4 bases, there was a span of 14 bases.

This chain uses TRBV4-2 with TRBJ2-3; unclear D gene. This CDR3 spans 14 amino acids. Germline CDR1 reads LGHNA; CDR2 reads YNFKEQ. Trimming cost V 0 bases and J 4 bases, with 8 bases left between them. As DNA, the CDR3 is TGTGCCAGCAGCCAAGAGGCCCCTGCAGATACGCAGTATTTT. Protein product: CASSQEAPADTQYF.

The chain uses TRBV10-3 and TRBJ2-1; D may be TRBD2 (6 bases). Trimming removed 8 bases at V and 7 bases at J, with 6 bases between. This CDR3 spans 10 amino acids. Germline loops: CDR1 ENHRY, CDR2 SYGVKD. CDR3 sequence reads: CAIGGNEQFF. CDR3 nucleotides: TGTGCCATCGGGGGGAATGAGCAGTTCTTC.

On this clone itself: Sequence at one end of the junction differs from germline and may be a read error. The chain is built from TRBV6-4 and TRBJ1-4; D is possibly TRBD1 (5 bases). Germline V gene sequence: CDR1 MRHNA, CDR2 SNTAGT. This CDR3 has 16 amino acids. The CDR3 region has the DNA TGTGCCTCAGCTTTATCCTCCGGGGGGGAGTATGAAGAACTGTTTTTT. This encodes CASALSSGGEYEELFF.

This chain uses TRBV27 with TRBJ1-6, with 10 bases that match TRBD1. V was pared by 0 bases and J by 10 bases, with 3 bases of the junction left unmatched. CDR1 is MNHEY, CDR2 SMNVEV, per germline (reference sequence). The CDR3 runs 15 residues. The CDR3 protein is CASSLSGTGASPLHF. CDR3 coding DNA: TGTGCCAGCAGTTTATCCGGGACAGGGGCCTCACCCCTCCACTTT.

The V and J genes are TRBV7-8 and TRBJ2-3; 7 bases line up with TRBD2. The germline CDR1 and CDR2 sequences are SGHVS and FQNEAQ. The J segment lost 2 bases and the V segment lost 2 bases, leaving 13 bases of the junction unmatched. This CDR3 has 18 amino acids. This CDR3 is CASSLSGGGLTNTDTQYF. For the CDR3, the DNA is TGTGCCAGCAGCTTATCTGGGGGGGGACTGACGAACACAGATACGCAGTATTTT.

The rearrangement joins TRBV11-3 to TRBJ2-2; possible D gene TRBD1, 5 bases. The germline CDR1 and CDR2 sequences are SGHNT and YENEEA. Trimming removed 1 base from V and 0 bases from J, with 6 bases in between. This CDR3 contains 15 residues. CDR3 DNA: TGTGCCAGCAGCTTAGCAGGGCCGAACACCGGGGAGCTGTTTTTT. Amino acid sequence: CASSLAGPNTGELFF.

This clone was found once. The V call is TRBV9, the J call TRBJ1-1, with TRBD1 matching over 9 bases. The J segment lost 6 bases and the V segment lost 0 bases, leaving 12 bases of the junction unmatched. Germline values: CDR1 SGDLS, CDR2 YYNGEE. The length of the CDR3 is 17 residues. CDR3 residues: CASSVELPGQGNPEAFF. DNA of the CDR3: TGTGCCAGCAGCGTAGAGCTCCCGGGACAGGGTAACCCTGAAGCTTTCTTT.

The chain couples TRBV4-1 to TRBJ2-6; 12 bases agree with TRBD2. This CDR3 has 18 amino acids. CDR1 is MGHRA, CDR2 YSYEKL, per germline. The V segment lost 3 bases and the J segment 0 bases; nucleotides outside the gene matches: 3. CDR3 bases: TGCGCCAGCAGCCAGACTAGCGGGGGTGTCTCTGGGGCCAACGTCCTGACTTTC. The encoded protein is CASSQTSGGVSGANVLTF.

A single count supports this clone. The V call is TRBV11-3, the J call TRBJ2-7; 9 bases fit TRBD1. Germline CDR1 SGHNT, CDR2 YENEEA. With 5 bases clipped from V and 7 bases from J, the junction kept 6 bases outside the gene matches. CDR3 length: 13 amino acids. The CDR3 here is CASSQDRGSEQYF. The CDR3 DNA reads as TGTGCCAGCAGCCAGGACAGGGGAAGTGAGCAGTACTTC.

This sequence joins TRBV28 and TRBJ1-1; a possible D gene is TRBD1 (6 bases). Trimming removed 8 bases from V and 0 bases from J, with 10 bases in between. The germline gives CDR1 MDHEN, CDR2 SYDVKM. The CDR3 consists of 13 residues. CDR3 sequence reads: CASRDIMNTEAFF. CDR3 nucleotide sequence: TGTGCCAGCCGGGACATCATGAACACTGAAGCTTTCTTT.

The rearrangement uses TRBV7-9 and TRBJ1-1; 9 bases align to TRBD1. CDR1 is SEHNR, CDR2 FQNEAQ, per germline (reference sequence). This CDR3 spans 17 amino acids. J lost 1 base, V lost 0 bases, and 6 bases had no gene match. CDR3 sequence reads: CASSLAGTGGGNTEAFF. The CDR3 nucleotides are TGTGCCAGCAGCTTAGCTGGAACAGGGGGCGGGAACACTGAAGCTTTCTTT.

This clone was recorded only once. The chain recombines TRBV12-5 with TRBJ2-3; the match to TRBD2 covers 8 bases. Germline CDR1 and CDR2: LGHNT and FRNRAP. The CDR3 covers 16 residues. J lost 3 bases, V lost 3 bases, and 8 bases had no gene match. DNA for the CDR3: TGTGCTAGTGGTTTTTCGCGGGAGGACGAGACAGATACGCAGTATTTT. Residues: CASGFSREDETDTQYF.

The V gene is TRBV4-2, the J gene TRBJ2-7; TRBD2 matches 9 bases. This CDR3 comprises 16 residues. The junction had 5 bases not matched to a gene; V was cut back by 0 bases and J by 2 bases. The germline V gene encodes CDR1 LGHNA and CDR2 YNFKEQ. The CDR3, as DNA: TGTGCCAGCAGCCAAGATCAGACTAGCGGCACCTACGAGCAGTACTTC. Protein: CASSQDQTSGTYEQYF.

A note on this clone: Sequence at one end of the junction differs from germline and may be a read error. The chain combines TRBV5-8 with TRBJ1-2; TRBD1 might be the D (6 bases). CDR3 length: 13 residues. Germline loops: CDR1 SGHTS, CDR2 YDEGEE. This CDR3 is CASSLGHSRGYTF. The CDR3 DNA reads TGTGCCAGCAGTTTGGGACACAGTCGCGGCTACACCTTC.

This chain uses TRBV25-1 with TRBJ1-3; TRBD1 aligns across 8 bases. V lost 9 bases, J lost 0 bases, and 7 bases stayed unmatched. Germline CDR1 reads MGHDK; CDR2 reads SYGVNS. CDR3 length: 15 residues. The CDR3 is CASQWTGSSGNTIYF. CDR3 in DNA: TGTGCCAGTCAGTGGACAGGGTCCTCTGGAAACACCATATATTTT.

The chain uses TRBV11-2 and TRBJ1-4; 8 bases match TRBD1. Germline V gene data show CDR1 as SGHAT and CDR2 as FQNNGV. This CDR3 has 14 residues. The V gene end was trimmed by 3 bases and the J gene end by 8 bases; junction bases not matched to a gene: 5. The CDR3 DNA reads as TGTGCCAGCAGCTTTGACAGGGGAAGGGAAAAACTGTTTTTT. It specifies CASSFDRGREKLFF.

The CDR3 region has the DNA TGTGCCAGCAGTTCGCCCGGAGATACGCAGTATTTT. The encoded protein is CASSSPGDTQYF. The V and J genes are TRBV28 and TRBJ2-3; D gene uncertain. The CDR3 covers 12 residues. V lost 4 bases, J lost 5 bases, and 7 bases lay in between. Germline V gene data show CDR1 as MDHEN and CDR2 as SYDVKM.

The chain links TRBV20-1 to TRBJ1-5; D gene uncertain. Trimming left V 3 bases short and J 2 bases short, with 11 bases between. Per the germline V gene, CDR1 is DFQATT and CDR2 is SNEGSKA (reference sequence). There are 14 residues in the CDR3. The CDR3, as DNA: TGCAGTGCTAGTTCCCCCCGGGGCAATCAGCCCCAGCATTTT. Its translation: CSASSPRGNQPQHF.

This clone was found a few times. The chain combines TRBV7-6 with TRBJ2-1; D gene uncertain. Germline V gene data show CDR1 as SGHVS and CDR2 as FNYEAQ. V gave up 2 bases and J gave up 0 bases, with 14 bases separating them. The CDR3 loop spans 17 amino acids. The CDR3 coding sequence is TGTGCCAGCAGCTTAAATCAAAACTTCAACTCCTACAATGAGCAGTTCTTC. Translation: CASSLNQNFNSYNEQFF.

Notes on this clone: A read error may produce the germline difference seen at one junction end. The chain combines TRBV24-1 with TRBJ1-1; D unresolved. The CDR3 is 15 amino acids. Germline CDR1 and CDR2: KGHDR and SFDVKD. CDR3 residues: CATSVLALRETEAFF. The DNA for the CDR3 is TGTGCCACCAGTGTTTTGGCCCTGCGGGAGACTGAAGCTTTCTTT.

The chain links TRBV13 to TRBJ2-7; 9 nucleotides agree with TRBD2. Germline assignment: CDR1 PRHDT and CDR2 FYEKMQ (reference sequence). The J segment lost 0 bases and the V segment lost 5 bases, leaving 8 bases of the junction unmatched. The CDR3 runs to 16 residues. The CDR3 DNA follows: TGTGCCAGCAGCAGGCTGACTAGCGGTAGCTCCTACGAGCAGTACTTC. It translates to CASSRLTSGSSYEQYF.

The chain uses TRBV30 and TRBJ1-6, with a possible D match to TRBD1 (5 bases). Germline CDR1 is GTSNPN and CDR2 is SVGIG (reference sequence). V was cut by 4 bases and J by 6 bases, with 10 bases left in between. This CDR3 is 13 amino acids long. The CDR3 here is CAWTGGANSPLHF. The CDR3 DNA follows: TGTGCCTGGACAGGAGGGGCTAATTCACCCCTCCACTTT.

The chain joins TRBV3-1 (or the pseudogene TRBV3-2) to TRBJ1-2; the match to TRBD1 covers 9 bases. The CDR3 is made up of 13 amino acids. V lost 11 bases, J lost 5 bases, and 9 bases stayed unmatched. CDR1 is LGHDT and CDR2 is YNNKEL in the germline V gene (reference sequence). The CDR3 DNA follows: TGTGCCGGAGGACAGGGGCAACTTTATGGCTACACCTTC. Its translation: CAGGQGQLYGYTF.

In nucleotides, the CDR3 is TGTGCCAGCAGCACCGGACAGGGAGCTGAAGCTTTCTTT. Protein sequence: CASSTGQGAEAFF. The chain couples TRBV9 to TRBJ1-1; 8 bases align to TRBD1. Per the germline V gene, CDR1 is SGDLS and CDR2 is YYNGEE. The CDR3 has 13 residues. Germline trimming cut 4 bases from V and 6 bases from J; bases unmatched to any gene: 5.

About this clone: Different DNA sequences within this sample yield the same CDR3. The J gene is TRBJ1-6, the V gene TRBV9; D is perhaps TRBD1 (5 bases). The CDR3 has 15 residues. The ends were cut back, 0 bases at V and 6 bases at J, with 10 bases in the middle. The V gene's germline CDR1 is SGDLS and CDR2 YYNGEE. The CDR3 DNA sequence: TGTGCCAGCAGCGTAGCACCAGGGTTTAATTCACCCCTCCACTTT. This translates into CASSVAPGFNSPLHF. Drawing the rest from reference TRBV9 and TRBJ1-6, the complete variable domain is DSGVTQTPKHLITATGQRVTLRCSPRSGDLSVYWYQQSLDQGLQFLIQYYNGEERAKGNILERFSAQQFPDLHSELNLSSLELGDSALYFCASSVAPGFNSPLHFGNGTRLTVT.